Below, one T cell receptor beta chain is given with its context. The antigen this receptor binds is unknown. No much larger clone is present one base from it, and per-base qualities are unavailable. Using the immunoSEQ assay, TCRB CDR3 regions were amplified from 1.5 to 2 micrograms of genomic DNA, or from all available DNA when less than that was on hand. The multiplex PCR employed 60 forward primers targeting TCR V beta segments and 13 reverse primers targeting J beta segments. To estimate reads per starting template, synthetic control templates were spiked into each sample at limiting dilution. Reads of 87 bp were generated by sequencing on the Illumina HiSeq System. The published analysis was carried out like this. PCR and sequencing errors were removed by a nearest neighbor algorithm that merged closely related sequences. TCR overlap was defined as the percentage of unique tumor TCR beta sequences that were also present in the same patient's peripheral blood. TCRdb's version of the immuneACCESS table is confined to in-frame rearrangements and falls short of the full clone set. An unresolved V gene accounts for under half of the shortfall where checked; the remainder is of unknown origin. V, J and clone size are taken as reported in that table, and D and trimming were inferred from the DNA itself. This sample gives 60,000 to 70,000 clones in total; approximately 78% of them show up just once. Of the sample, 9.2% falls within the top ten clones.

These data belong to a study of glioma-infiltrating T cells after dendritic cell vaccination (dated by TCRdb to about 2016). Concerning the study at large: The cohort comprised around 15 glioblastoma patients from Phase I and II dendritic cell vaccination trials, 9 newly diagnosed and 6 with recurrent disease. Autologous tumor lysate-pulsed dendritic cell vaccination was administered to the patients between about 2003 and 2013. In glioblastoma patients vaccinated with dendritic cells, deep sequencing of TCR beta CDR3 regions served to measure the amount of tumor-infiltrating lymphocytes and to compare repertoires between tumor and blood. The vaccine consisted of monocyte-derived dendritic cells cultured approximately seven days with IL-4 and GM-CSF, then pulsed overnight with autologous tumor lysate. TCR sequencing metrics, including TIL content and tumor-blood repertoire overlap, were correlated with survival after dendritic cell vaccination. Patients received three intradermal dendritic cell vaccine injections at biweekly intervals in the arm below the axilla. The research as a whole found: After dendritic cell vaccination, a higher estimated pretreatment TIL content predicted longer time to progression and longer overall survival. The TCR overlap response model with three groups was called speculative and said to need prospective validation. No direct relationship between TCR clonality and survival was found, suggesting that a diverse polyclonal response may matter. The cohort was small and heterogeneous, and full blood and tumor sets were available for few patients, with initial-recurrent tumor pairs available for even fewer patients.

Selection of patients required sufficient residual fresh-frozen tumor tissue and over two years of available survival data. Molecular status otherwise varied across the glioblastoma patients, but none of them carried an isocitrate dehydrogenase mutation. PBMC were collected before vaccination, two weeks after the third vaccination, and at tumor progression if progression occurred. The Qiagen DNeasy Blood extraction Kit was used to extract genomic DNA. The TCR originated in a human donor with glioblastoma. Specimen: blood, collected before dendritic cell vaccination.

The DNA sequence is TGTGCCTGGACTGGGGGGGGAACCGGGGAGCTGTTTTTT. It translates to CAWTGGGTGELFF. The chain joins TRBV30 to TRBJ2-2, and 7 junctional nucleotides match TRBD2. The CDR3 measures 13 amino acids from cysteine to phenylalanine. Only the CDR3 DNA is retained, 39 bases long and in frame from the first base. As encoded in the germline V gene (reference sequence), CDR1 is GTSNPN while CDR2 is SVGIG. V has 4 bases trimmed and J has 5 bases trimmed; junction bases matching no gene number 4.